The clone carrying this TCR beta chain was counted ten times or more. The antigen is unknown. Looked up from germline, CDR1 is DFQATT and CDR2 is SNEGSKA (reference sequence). The CDR3 length is 13 residues. With 7 bases clipped from V and 1 base from J, the junction kept 5 bases outside the gene matches. The data are from a study of T-cell memory formation after mild COVID-19. Across the study: Most TCR clusters belonged to a single donor.

The study, taken as a whole, reports: Day 15 to 85 contractors were CD4/CD8 balanced; later expanders leaned CD4+.

TCRdb itself ran the 5' RACE reads through MiXCR, one entry per CDR3 protein. The sample consists of around 340,000 distinct CDR3 sequences, 15% of them appearing once. The chain joins TRBV20-1 to TRBJ1-1; TRBD1 agrees at 8 bases. The sequence derives from a man younger than 35 who had mild COVID-19 (a few samples of this study predate the infection). Cell type and time point are not known. Sequencing input: PBMCs or a T cell subset sorted from them (not recorded which). The CDR3 DNA reads TGCAGTGTAGCGACAGGGGAGAACACTGAAGCTTTCTTT. Translation gives CSVATGENTEAFF.